These 30 T cell receptor beta chains came from one sample sequenced in a study of cytomegalovirus exposure and HLA in healthy donors. The PCR was carried out with 60 Vbeta primers and 13 Jbeta primers. Here immunoSEQ multiplex PCR was the method, and the copy in TCRdb shows in-frame clones only, minus some. In the table there are 130,000 to 150,000 clones, 60% to 80% of which are singletons. The sample comprised PBMCs. The receptor source for this set is a woman aged 40-49 years in good health and CMV-seropositive.

This chain joins TRBV9 and TRBJ2-2, with D possibly matching TRBD2 (5 bases). The CDR3 extends over 14 amino acids. Germline V gene sequence: CDR1 SGDLS, CDR2 YYNGEE. The V end was cut by 4 bases, the J end by 6 bases, with 13 bases between. CDR3 coding DNA: TGTGCCAGCAGCTTCGGACTGAGCTCCGGGGAGCTGTTTTTT. It encodes CASSFGLSSGELFF.

This chain connects TRBV18 to TRBJ1-3; the D gene is possibly TRBD1 (6 bases). CDR1 KGHSH and CDR2 LQKENI come from the germline V gene. This CDR3 is built from 14 residues. Trimming stripped 4 bases from V and 4 bases from J, with 11 bases between. The CDR3 protein is CASSQNRAGNTIYF. For the CDR3, the DNA is TGTGCCAGCTCACAGAACAGGGCCGGAAACACCATATATTTT.

V is TRBV18 and J is TRBJ2-5; D is ambiguous. The J call may be in error: the DNA end matches TRBJ2-7 better. Germline lookup yields CDR1 KGHSH and CDR2 LQKENI. This CDR3 has 13 residues. CDR3 in DNA: TGTGCCAGCTCACCCTCGAGCCCCTACGAGCAGTACTTC. Translating it yields CASSPSSPYEQYF.

A few counts support this clone. The J gene is TRBJ2-2, the V gene TRBV7-9; D might be TRBD1 (6 bases). This CDR3 spans 16 amino acids. CDR1 and CDR2 from the germline V gene are SEHNR and FQNEAQ (reference sequence). V lost 5 bases to trimming and J lost 2 bases, with 15 bases between them. The CDR3 here is CASSTTTQGNTGELFF. Here the CDR3 DNA reads TGTGCCAGCAGCACCACGACACAGGGAAACACCGGGGAGCTGTTTTTT.

The chain has TRBV2 and TRBJ1-2; D is perhaps TRBD1 (6 bases). The CDR3 consists of 14 residues. CDR1 and CDR2 (germline): SNHLY, FYNNEI. The CDR3 is CSSSADSPRYGYTF. In nucleotides, the CDR3 is TGTTCCTCGTCTGCGGACAGTCCTCGGTATGGCTACACCTTC.

The chain employs TRBV27 and TRBJ2-7, with a weak D call TRBD1 (6 bases). Trimming removed 8 bases from V and 0 bases from J, with 11 bases in between. Germline V gene data show CDR1 as MNHEY and CDR2 as SMNVEV (reference sequence). The CDR3 extends over 13 amino acids. The CDR3 reads CASPQGSSYEQYF. Written as DNA, the CDR3 is TGTGCCAGCCCACAGGGCAGCTCCTACGAGCAGTACTTC.

The chain is built from TRBV10-3 and TRBJ1-2, with 9 nucleotides matching TRBD1. Germline CDR1 reads ENHRY; CDR2 reads SYGVKD. This CDR3 is 14 amino acids long. With V trimmed by 7 bases and J by 2 bases, 5 bases remained unmatched. The CDR3 bases are TGTGCCATCAATCGACAGGGGGAGAACTATGGCTACACCTTC. It specifies CAINRQGENYGYTF.

For the CDR3, the DNA is TGTGCCAGCCGTAGTATCTACAATGAGCAGTTCTTC. It yields the protein CASRSIYNEQFF. The gene calls are TRBV28 and TRBJ2-1; D is unclear. The V end lost 8 bases, the J end lost 3 bases, and 8 bases lay between the germline ends. Germline V gene data show CDR1 as MDHEN and CDR2 as SYDVKM. This CDR3 is 12 amino acids long. Full variable domain (remainder filled in from reference TRBV28 and TRBJ2-1): DVKVTQSSRYLVKRTGEKVFLECVQDMDHENMFWYRQDPGLGLRLIYFSYDVKMKEKGDIPEGYSVSREKKERFSLILESASTNQTSMYLCASRSIYNEQFFGPGTRLTVL.

V usage is TRBV11-2 and J usage is TRBJ2-3; a possible D gene is TRBD1 (6 bases). Germline V gene data show CDR1 as SGHAT and CDR2 as FQNNGV. This CDR3 is built from 15 residues. V lost 5 bases and J lost 2, with 14 bases in between. CDR3 sequence: CASSTWTDTTDTQYF. The CDR3 DNA is TGTGCCAGCAGCACTTGGACAGATACCACAGATACGCAGTATTTT.

V usage is TRBV28 and J usage is TRBJ1-2; 9 nucleotides align to TRBD1. The CDR3 covers 14 residues. CDR1 is MDHEN, CDR2 SYDVKM, per germline. Germline trimming cut 5 bases from V and 8 bases from J; bases unmatched to any gene: 9. The CDR3 loop is CASSGQGWSGGYTF. Here the CDR3 DNA reads TGTGCCAGCAGTGGACAGGGGTGGTCGGGGGGCTACACCTTC.

The gene calls are TRBV11-2 and TRBJ2-1, with a weak D call TRBD1 (6 bases). Germline lookup yields CDR1 SGHAT and CDR2 FQNNGV. The CDR3 sequence is 13 residues long. V dropped 1 base and J dropped 8 bases, with 9 bases sitting between them. The CDR3 DNA reads TGTGCCAGCAGCTTAGTGGGGGCCGATGAGCAGTTCTTC. This codes for CASSLVGADEQFF. Using reference TRBV11-2 and TRBJ2-1 for the parts outside the CDR3, the full variable domain is EAGVAQSPRYKIIEKRQSVAFWCNPISGHATLYWYQQILGQGPKLLIQFQNNGVVDDSQLPKDRFSAERLKGVDSTLKIQPAKLEDSAVYLCASSLVGADEQFFGPGTRLTVL.

This chain links TRBV6-5 with TRBJ2-3; D is uncertain. Trimming removed 3 bases at V and 2 bases at J, with 3 bases between. The germline V gene encodes CDR1 MNHEY and CDR2 SVGAGI. The CDR3 runs to 12 residues. CDR3 sequence (DNA): TGTGCCAGCAGTTATAACACAGATACGCAGTATTTT. This encodes CASSYNTDTQYF.

This clone has only a few counts. CDR3 protein: CASSTGTGSYEQYF. CDR3 nucleotide sequence: TGTGCCAGCAGCACCGGGACAGGGTCCTACGAGCAGTACTTC. V is TRBV7-7 and J is TRBJ2-7, with 9 bases matching TRBD1. CDR1 and CDR2 from the germline V gene are SSHAT and FNYEAQ (reference sequence). This CDR3 has 14 amino acids. V dropped 5 bases and J dropped 1; count of bases not matched to a gene: 3.

About this clone: The junction and the germline gene differ at one end; a read error may be behind it. The J gene is TRBJ1-5, the V gene TRBV28; the D is unclear. CDR1 MDHEN and CDR2 SYDVKM come from the germline V gene. This CDR3 contains 15 residues. In DNA, the CDR3 is TGTGCCAGCAGTTTTGATGGGCTAAGCAATCGGCCCCAGCATTTT. Protein sequence: CASSFDGLSNRPQHF.

The V and J genes are TRBV6-1 and TRBJ2-7; D is unresolved. With 2 bases removed from V and 2 bases from J, the gap between germline ends came to 16 bases. The length of the CDR3 is 16 residues. Germline assignment: CDR1 MNHNS and CDR2 SASEGT. CDR3 residues: CASSEYQATSTYEQYF. The DNA for the CDR3 is TGTGCCAGCAGTGAATATCAGGCCACCTCAACCTACGAGCAGTACTTC.

The V call is TRBV27, the J call TRBJ2-1; 11 bases fit TRBD2. The germline CDR1 and CDR2 sequences are MNHEY and SMNVEV (reference sequence). This CDR3 has 17 amino acids. Unmatched junction bases numbered 13, after V lost 3 bases and J lost 9 bases. CDR3 sequence reads: CASSLRGYSGGAGEQFF. The DNA for the CDR3 is TGTGCCAGCAGTTTGAGGGGGTATAGCGGGGGGGCGGGTGAGCAGTTCTTC.

The chain has TRBV2 and TRBJ1-2; D not resolved. Between the trimmed V and J ends, which lost 4 bases and 5 bases, there was a span of 11 bases. Germline lookup yields CDR1 SNHLY and CDR2 FYNNEI. The CDR3 length is 13 residues. In DNA, the CDR3 is TGTGCCAGCAGTGTCGCAGATATTTATGGCTACACCTTC. This translates into CASSVADIYGYTF.

This chain links TRBV28 with TRBJ1-6; D perhaps matches TRBD1 (6 bases). The V end was cut by 6 bases, the J end by 6 bases, with 15 bases between. The CDR3 has 15 amino acids. Germline V gene data show CDR1 as MDHEN and CDR2 as SYDVKM. Written as DNA, the CDR3 is TGTGCCAGCAGGGAACAGGGCGCGTTTAATTCACCCCTCCACTTT. Translated, it gives CASREQGAFNSPLHF.

In its sample, this clone was seen a few times. This rearrangement joins TRBV14 to TRBJ1-2; D is perhaps TRBD1 (5 bases). Deletions cut 4 bases from V and 5 bases from J, with 11 bases between. CDR3 length: 13 amino acids. Germline-derived CDR1 and CDR2 are SGHDN and FVKESK. This CDR3 is CASSLLTDYGYTF. The DNA for the CDR3 is TGTGCCAGCAGCCTTTTGACAGATTATGGCTACACCTTC.

J is TRBJ2-1 and V is TRBV7-9; 9 bases align to TRBD2. Germline values: CDR1 SEHNR, CDR2 FQNEAQ (reference sequence). With V trimmed by 2 bases and J by 1 base, 3 bases remained unmatched. The CDR3 length is 16 residues. CDR3: CASSLLAGTSYNEQFF. The CDR3 region has the DNA TGTGCCAGCAGCTTACTAGCGGGGACGTCCTACAATGAGCAGTTCTTC. The full variable domain, in which reference TRBV7-9 and TRBJ2-1 provide the parts outside the CDR3, is DTGVSQNPRHKITKRGQNVTFRCDPISEHNRLYWYRQTLGQGPEFLTYFQNEAQLEKSRLLSDRFSAERPKGSFSTLEIQRTEQGDSAMYLCASSLLAGTSYNEQFFGPGTRLTVL.

The chain is built from TRBV5-4 and TRBJ2-3; TRBD1 is a possible D gene (6 bases). V dropped 3 bases and J dropped 4 bases, with 15 bases sitting between them. Germline values: CDR1 SGHNT, CDR2 YYREEE (reference sequence). CDR3 length: 15 amino acids. CDR3 region: CASSSPGHPADTQYF. Here the CDR3 DNA reads TGTGCCAGCAGCTCACCGGGACATCCCGCAGATACGCAGTATTTT.

This clone was seen more than once but under ten times. The gene calls are TRBV19 and TRBJ2-2; maybe TRBD2 (6 bases). Germline-derived CDR1 and CDR2 are LNHDA and SQIVND (reference sequence). The CDR3 is 17 residues long. Trimming left V 5 bases short and J 5 bases short, with 21 bases between. CDR3 region: CASSPTPPYRGTGELFF. DNA of the CDR3: TGTGCCAGTAGTCCGACCCCCCCCTACCGGGGGACCGGGGAGCTGTTTTTT.

The genes are TRBV30 and TRBJ1-1; maybe TRBD1 (5 bases). Germline-derived CDR1 and CDR2 are GTSNPN and SVGIG (reference sequence). CDR3 length: 17 amino acids. The V gene lost 1 base and the J gene lost 0 bases, with 18 bases spanning the gap. CDR3 sequence reads: CAWSGGPARRMNTEAFF. The CDR3, as DNA: TGTGCCTGGAGTGGGGGCCCAGCCAGAAGGATGAACACTGAAGCTTTCTTT.

This rearrangement joins TRBV6-5 to TRBJ2-7; 7 bases are shared with TRBD2. CDR3 size: 15 residues. With V trimmed by 5 bases and J by 6 bases, 13 bases remained unmatched. CDR1 is MNHEY and CDR2 is SVGAGI in the germline V gene. The CDR3 nucleotides read TGTGCCAGCAGTCCTATAGGCTGGTCTAGCGGCGAGCAGTACTTC. It is translated as CASSPIGWSSGEQYF.

V gene TRBV2 combines with J gene TRBJ2-7; D may be TRBD1 (8 bases). The V gene lost 6 bases and the J gene lost 7 bases, with 22 bases spanning the gap. The CDR3 spans 15 residues. Germline lookup yields CDR1 SNHLY and CDR2 FYNNEI. The CDR3 DNA sequence: TGTGCCAGCAGCGGGGGGTCAGGGGGCCGGGGAGAGCAGTACTTC. This codes for CASSGGSGGRGEQYF.

The rearrangement uses TRBV6-1 and TRBJ2-5; D remains unclear. This CDR3 contains 13 residues. Trimming left V 10 bases short and J 2 bases short, with 14 bases between. The germline gives CDR1 MNHNS, CDR2 SASEGT. The CDR3 DNA follows: TGTGCCATCCAACTGTCAACGCAAGAGACCCAGTACTTC. This gives the protein CAIQLSTQETQYF.

The chain recombines TRBV19 with TRBJ1-5; D is ambiguous. Per germline, CDR1 LNHDA and CDR2 SQIVND (reference sequence). The length of the CDR3 is 13 residues. V was pared by 1 base and J by 7 bases, with 8 bases between. The DNA of the CDR3 is TGTGCCAGTAGTATAGGGCGGGTGCAGCCCCAGCATTTT. Protein: CASSIGRVQPQHF.

The chain carries TRBV18 and TRBJ2-2, with D possibly matching TRBD1 (6 bases). V dropped 2 bases and J dropped 7 bases, with 11 bases sitting between them. There are 14 residues in the CDR3. The germline CDR1 and CDR2 sequences are KGHSH and LQKENI. This CDR3 reads CASSPYRVGGELFF. In nucleotides, the CDR3 is TGTGCCAGCTCACCATACAGGGTTGGCGGGGAGCTGTTTTTT.

The chain couples TRBV14 to TRBJ2-5; 7 positions match TRBD2. The J call may not be correct, given that the DNA end is closer to TRBJ2-7. Germline V gene data show CDR1 as SGHDN and CDR2 as FVKESK. The CDR3 runs 14 residues. CDR3 coding DNA: TGTGCCAGCAGCCAGGGGAGGGATGGCTACGAGCAGTACTTC. This translates into CASSQGRDGYEQYF.

This rearrangement joins TRBV9 to TRBJ1-3; D might be TRBD1 (6 bases). V was pared by 5 bases and J by 0 bases, with 12 bases between. The CDR3 consists of 15 residues. The V gene's germline CDR1 is SGDLS and CDR2 YYNGEE. The CDR3 loop reads CASSRDTSSGNTIYF. CDR3 coding DNA: TGTGCCAGCAGTCGGGACACCAGCTCTGGAAACACCATATATTTT.